These T cell receptor beta chains were read from a single sample in a study of T cell responses to AZD1222 COVID-19 vaccine. Some clones are missing from TCRdb's copy, which holds only in-frame ones; the method was immunoSEQ multiplex PCR. Among roughly 130,000 clones listed, roughly 87% were seen once. Sequences were derived from peripheral blood, sampled on day 0 of AZD1222 vaccination. The receptors derive from an adult in good health. The CDR3 runs from the conserved cysteine through the conserved F or W. D genes are given only for firm matches. Part of the rows lack a size; the others show once, few, many or a class for expanded clones.

cdr3_aa cdr3_nt j_call clone_size v_call d_call
CASSGGGTWTPTTNYGYTF TGCGCCAGCAGCGGGGGTGGGACCTGGACGCCGACCACTAACTATGGCTACACCTTC TRBJ1-2 - TRBV5-1 -
CASSLEAGLQPQHF TGCGCCAGCAGCTTGGAGGCAGGGCTTCAGCCCCAGCATTTT TRBJ1-5 - TRBV5-1 -
CASSPPGQGLSLHF TGTGCCAGCAGCCCACCGGGACAGGGTTTATCCCTCCACTTT TRBJ1-6 - TRBV5-6 TRBD1
CASSIDRDSFSYEQYF TGTGCCAGCAGTATAGACCGGGACTCCTTCTCCTACGAGCAGTACTTC TRBJ2-7 - TRBV2 -
CASSEGAGAYNEQFF TGTGCCAGCAGTGAAGGGGCAGGGGCCTACAATGAGCAGTTCTTC TRBJ2-1 - TRBV6-1 -
CASSTTGAGTEAFF TGCGCCAGCAGCACGACAGGGGCGGGCACTGAAGCTTTCTTT TRBJ1-1 - TRBV5-1 TRBD1
CASSPNGQGTDTQYF TGTGCCAGCAGCCCAAACGGACAGGGCACAGATACGCAGTATTTT TRBJ2-3 - TRBV7-3 TRBD1
CSVKTGSATGELFF TGCAGCGTTAAGACAGGGTCGGCCACCGGGGAGCTGTTTTTT TRBJ2-2 - TRBV29-1 TRBD1
CASSRGQGNEKLFF TGTGCCAGTAGCCGAGGACAGGGGAATGAAAAACTGTTTTTT TRBJ1-4 - TRBV19 TRBD1
CAISKSSTQDEKLFF TGTGCCATCAGTAAGTCCAGCACCCAAGATGAAAAACTGTTTTTT TRBJ1-4 - TRBV10-3 -
CASSPPLVSGLWNEQFF TGTGCCAGCTCACCACCCTTGGTTAGCGGTTTATGGAATGAGCAGTTCTTC TRBJ2-1 few TRBV18 -
CASSSTSGRETQYF TGTGCCAGCAGTTCGACTAGCGGGAGAGAGACCCAGTACTTC TRBJ2-5 - TRBV27 TRBD2
CASVWGRLNSPLHF TGTGCTAGTGTCTGGGGCAGGTTGAATTCACCCCTCCACTTT TRBJ1-6 - TRBV12-5 -
CASSPGDRALGYTF TGTGCCAGCAGCCCTGGGGACAGGGCGCTCGGCTACACCTTC TRBJ1-2 - TRBV5-4 TRBD1
CATSLKSADTQYF TGTGCCACCAGTCTTAAGTCCGCAGATACGCAGTATTTT TRBJ2-3 - TRBV15 -
CASSHVGDTQYF TGTGCCAGCAGTCACGTCGGCGATACGCAGTATTTT TRBJ2-3 - TRBV7-9 -
CASSYSLRGNQPQHF TGTGCCAGCAGTTACTCGCTGCGGGGCAATCAGCCCCAGCATTTT TRBJ1-5 - TRBV6-5 -
CASSSNSPLHF TGTGCCAGCAGTTCTAATTCACCCCTCCACTTT TRBJ1-6 - TRBV12-3/TRBV12-4 -